The next 14 T cell receptor beta chains were all read from a single sample in a study of T cell responses to AZD1222 COVID-19 vaccine. This table comes from immunoSEQ multiplex PCR, and its TCRdb copy is limited to in-frame clones, with some not included. Here the sample spans roughly 120,000 clones, approximately 90% being singletons. Sequenced here: peripheral blood, sampled on day 0 of AZD1222 vaccination. All receptors derive from an adult in good health.

This rearrangement joins TRBV13 to TRBJ2-3; TRBD2 might be the D (6 bases). The V end was cut by 5 bases, the J end by 1 base, with 13 bases between. This CDR3 spans 15 amino acids. Germline CDR1 PRHDT, CDR2 FYEKMQ (reference sequence). This chain's CDR3 is CASSPGASGTDTQYF. CDR3 nucleotide sequence: TGTGCCAGCAGCCCCGGGGCTAGCGGCACAGATACGCAGTATTTT.

The J gene is TRBJ2-3, the V gene TRBV19; no clear D. Trimming took 3 bases from V and 3 from J, leaving 7 bases between them. The CDR3 contains 13 residues. The V gene's germline CDR1 is LNHDA and CDR2 SQIVND (reference sequence). The CDR3 loop is CASSISGTDTQYF. The CDR3, as DNA: TGTGCCAGTAGTATTAGTGGGACAGATACGCAGTATTTT.

The gene calls are TRBV19 and TRBJ2-3; TRBD2 aligns across 13 bases. Germline V CDR1 and CDR2: LNHDA, SQIVND (reference sequence). The CDR3 sequence is 17 residues long. The V gene end was trimmed by 5 bases and the J gene end by 3 bases; junction bases not matched to a gene: 8. CDR3 residues: CASSSRTSGGKTDTQYF. For the CDR3, the DNA is TGTGCCAGTAGTTCCCGGACTAGCGGGGGAAAGACAGATACGCAGTATTTT.

The chain is built from TRBV5-6 and TRBJ2-1, with 13 bases lining up with TRBD2. The germline V gene has CDR1 SGHDT and CDR2 YYEEEE. The CDR3 is 19 residues long. The junction had 11 bases not matched to a gene; V was cut back by 2 bases and J by 3 bases. The CDR3: CASSLQSLGLAGLYNEQFF. DNA of the CDR3: TGTGCCAGCAGCTTACAGAGTTTGGGACTAGCGGGACTCTACAATGAGCAGTTCTTC.

This chain uses TRBV28 with TRBJ1-1; D ambiguous. CDR3 length equals 15 residues. Germline V gene lookup returns CDR1 MDHEN and CDR2 SYDVKM. V lost 10 bases and J lost 0, with 18 bases in between. CDR3 amino acids: CATLIRTGMNTEAFF. CDR3 coding DNA: TGTGCCACCCTAATACGGACGGGTATGAACACTGAAGCTTTCTTT.

CDR3 coding DNA: TGTGCCACCATGCGGGGGGGGCGAGCAGACACTGAAGCTTTCTTT. Its translation is CATMRGGRADTEAFF. This chain joins TRBV19 and TRBJ1-1; possibly TRBD1 for D (6 bases). The V gene lost 10 bases and the J gene lost 3 bases, with 21 bases spanning the gap. Germline V lookup: CDR1 LNHDA, CDR2 SQIVND (reference sequence). The CDR3 covers 15 residues.

The chain joins TRBV25-1 to TRBJ2-4; D uncertain. Looked up from germline, CDR1 is MGHDK and CDR2 is SYGVNS. The CDR3 contains 13 residues. Trimming removed 4 bases at V and 6 bases at J, with 10 bases between. The CDR3 region is CASSVLEANIQYF. In DNA, the CDR3 is TGTGCCAGCAGTGTCTTAGAGGCAAACATTCAGTACTTC. The complete variable domain, with remaining parts taken from reference TRBV25-1 and TRBJ2-4, reads EADIYQTPRYLVIGTGKKITLECSQTMGHDKMYWYQQDPGMELHLIHYSYGVNSTEKGDLSSESTVSRIRTEHFPLTLESARPSHTSQYLCASSVLEANIQYFGAGTRLSVL.

V and J are TRBV28 and TRBJ1-5, with 7 bases lining up with TRBD1. The CDR3 extends over 15 amino acids. V lost 3 bases and J lost 6; bases outside the gene matches: 8. Germline values: CDR1 MDHEN, CDR2 SYDVKM. CDR3: CASSLVTGNFQPQHF. The CDR3 DNA reads as TGTGCCAGCAGTTTGGTGACAGGGAATTTTCAGCCCCAGCATTTT.

The chain employs TRBV28 and TRBJ1-2; D is unclear. Germline CDR1 MDHEN, CDR2 SYDVKM. V was cut by 0 bases and J by 8 bases, with 7 bases left in between. The CDR3 has 12 amino acids. The CDR3 DNA is TGTGCCAGCAGTTTATGGGTAAGCGGCTACACCTTC. Its translation is CASSLWVSGYTF.

This chain connects TRBV28 to TRBJ1-3; a weak D match, TRBD1 (5 bases). V was trimmed by 7 bases and J by 9 bases, leaving 19 bases between them. The germline V gene has CDR1 MDHEN and CDR2 SYDVKM. This CDR3 has 14 amino acids. CDR3 amino acids: CASTPGNRESTIYF. The DNA for the CDR3 is TGTGCCAGCACCCCAGGGAATAGGGAAAGCACCATATATTTT.

Here the CDR3 reads CASSSGTSSTDTQYF. The DNA of the CDR3 is TGTGCCAGCAGCTCTGGGACTAGCAGTACAGATACGCAGTATTTT. The rearrangement links TRBV3-1 (or the pseudogene TRBV3-2) to TRBJ2-3, with TRBD2 identical over 9 bases. Germline V gene lookup returns CDR1 LGHDT and CDR2 YNNKEL (reference sequence). This CDR3 comprises 15 residues. The junction had 6 bases not matched to a gene; V was cut back by 5 bases and J by 3 bases.

V and J are TRBV7-3 and TRBJ2-7; 11 bases are shared with TRBD2. With 4 bases clipped from V and 3 bases from J, the junction kept 5 bases outside the gene matches. From germline, CDR1 is SGHTA and CDR2 FQGTGA. This CDR3 is 15 amino acids long. Written as DNA, the CDR3 is TGTGCCAGCAGCTCCGGACTAGCGGGTAACTACGAGCAGTACTTC. Its translation is CASSSGLAGNYEQYF.

The J gene is TRBJ1-3, the V gene TRBV30; tentative D call: TRBD1 (6 bases). This CDR3 is 13 amino acids long. Germline CDR1 is GTSNPN and CDR2 is SVGIG (reference sequence). V was cut by 2 bases and J by 4 bases, with 9 bases left in between. The CDR3 DNA follows: TGTGCCTGGAGTTTAGGGGGAGGAAACACCATATATTTT. It is translated as CAWSLGGGNTIYF.

The gene calls are TRBV2 and TRBJ1-5; D is unresolved. V lost 4 bases and J lost 1, with 11 bases in between. Germline V gene data show CDR1 as SNHLY and CDR2 as FYNNEI. The CDR3 runs 15 residues. DNA of the CDR3: TGTGCCAGCAGTGTCCGCCCTCTCAGCAATCAGCCCCAGCATTTT. Protein sequence: CASSVRPLSNQPQHF. The whole variable domain, remainder taken from reference TRBV2 and TRBJ1-5, is EPEVTQTPSHQVTQMGQEVILRCVPISNHLYFYWYRQILGQKVEFLVSFYNNEISEKSEIFDDQFSVERPDGSNFTLKIRSTKLEDSAMYFCASSVRPLSNQPQHFGDGTRLSIL.